The 2 T cell receptor beta chains in this list originate from one sample, sequenced in a study of blood T cell repertoires in COVID-19. Sequencing was performed with immunoSEQ multiplex PCR; in TCRdb, only in-frame clones are kept and a portion is missing. The table shows about 270,000 clones, with roughly 85% occurring only once. The source material was peripheral blood. The source is a woman aged 18-29 years with acute or convalescent COVID-19.

A remark on this clone: A junction boundary mismatches the germline segment, possibly from a read error. The V and J genes are TRBV7-7 and TRBJ2-1; 13 positions match TRBD2. Per germline, CDR1 SSHAT and CDR2 FNYEAQ (reference sequence). The CDR3 has 19 amino acids. CDR3 bases: TGTGCTAGCAGCCTAGGACTAGCGGGAGAGACGAACTCCTACAATGAGCAGTTCTTC. It encodes CASSLGLAGETNSYNEQFF.

This clone was picked up a small number of times. J is TRBJ2-7 and V is TRBV28, with no clear D. This CDR3 comprises 14 residues. Germline V gives CDR1 MDHEN, CDR2 SYDVKM. The V end was cut by 5 bases, the J end by 5 bases, with 16 bases between. The CDR3 sequence: CASSLASRFHEQYF. The CDR3 DNA is TGTGCCAGCAGTCTGGCGTCGAGGTTCCACGAGCAGTACTTC. Full variable domain (missing parts from reference TRBV28 and TRBJ2-7): DVKVTQSSRYLVKRTGEKVFLECVQDMDHENMFWYRQDPGLGLRLIYFSYDVKMKEKGDIPEGYSVSREKKERFSLILESASTNQTSMYLCASSLASRFHEQYFGPGTRLTVT.